The entry below gives a single T cell receptor (beta chain) sequence along with its context. Antigen unknown. The TRB cDNA libraries were prepared by 5' RACE with UMI labels. TCRdb reprocessed the 5' RACE reads and keeps a single row for each CDR3 protein, giving no DNA. The sample shows approximately 100,000 distinct CDR3 sequences, and around 1.7% sits with its ten largest clones. The germline gives CDR1 LNHDA, CDR2 SQIVND (reference sequence). This CDR3 has 16 residues. Each CD8+ T cell subset was sorted in triplicate, approximately 270,000 cells each. This sample was taken from a study of CXCR3-negative and CXCR3-positive naive CD8 T cells. General study points: TRBV-TRBJ usage was alike in naive CXCR3-negative and CXCR3-positive cells but differed in memory cells. Naive subsets did not differ in surface CD5, and TRB CDR3 properties served to infer TCR strength. Whereas both naive subsets had comparably high diversity, memory CD8+ cells had much lower diversity.

V and J are TRBV19 and TRBJ2-7; TCRdb gives TRBD1 as the D gene, but with no DNA this cannot be confirmed. The sequenced sample was naive CXCR3- CD8+ T cells from blood. Regarding subset: CD45RO-CCR7+CD27+CD95- naive CD8+ T cells lacking CXCR3 (TNR3-). The TCR sequence derives from a human donor in good health. Some clones in this sample may be carry-over from other donors' samples. CDR3 sequence reads: CASSIAVGAFSYEQYF.